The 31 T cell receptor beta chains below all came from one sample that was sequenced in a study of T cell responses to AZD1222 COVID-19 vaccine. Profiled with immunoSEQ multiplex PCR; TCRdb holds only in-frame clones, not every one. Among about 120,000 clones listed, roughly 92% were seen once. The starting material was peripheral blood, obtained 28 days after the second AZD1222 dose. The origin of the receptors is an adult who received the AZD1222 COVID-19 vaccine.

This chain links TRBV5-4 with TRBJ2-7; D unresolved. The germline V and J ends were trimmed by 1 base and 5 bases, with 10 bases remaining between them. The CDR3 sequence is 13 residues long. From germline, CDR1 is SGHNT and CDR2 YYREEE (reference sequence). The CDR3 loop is CASSLWANDEQYF. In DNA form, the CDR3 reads TGTGCCAGCAGCTTGTGGGCCAATGACGAGCAGTACTTC.

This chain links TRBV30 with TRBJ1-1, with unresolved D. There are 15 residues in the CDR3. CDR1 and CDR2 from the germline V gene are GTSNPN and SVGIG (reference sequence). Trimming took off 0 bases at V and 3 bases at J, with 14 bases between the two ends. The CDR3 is CAWSVPFKGDTEAFF. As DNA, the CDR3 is TGTGCCTGGAGTGTACCGTTCAAGGGCGACACTGAAGCTTTCTTT.

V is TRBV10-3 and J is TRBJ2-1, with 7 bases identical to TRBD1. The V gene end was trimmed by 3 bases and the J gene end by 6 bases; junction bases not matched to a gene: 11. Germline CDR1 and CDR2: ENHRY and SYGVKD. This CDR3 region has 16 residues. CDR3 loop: CAISDWVGGASNEQFF. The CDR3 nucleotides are TGTGCCATCAGTGATTGGGTAGGGGGCGCAAGCAATGAGCAGTTCTTC.

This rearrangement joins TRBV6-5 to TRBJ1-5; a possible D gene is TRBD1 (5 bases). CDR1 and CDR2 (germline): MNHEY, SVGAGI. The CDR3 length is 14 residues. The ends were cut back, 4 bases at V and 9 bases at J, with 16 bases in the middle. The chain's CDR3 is CASSSSGTPRPQHF. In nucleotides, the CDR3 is TGTGCCAGCAGTTCATCCGGGACCCCAAGGCCCCAGCATTTT.

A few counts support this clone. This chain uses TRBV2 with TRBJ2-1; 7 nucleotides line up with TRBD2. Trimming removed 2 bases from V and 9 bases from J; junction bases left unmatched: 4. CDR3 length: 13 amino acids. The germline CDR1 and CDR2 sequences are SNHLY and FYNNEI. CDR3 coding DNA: TGTGCCAGCAGTGAAACTGGCGGGGGTGAGCAGTTCTTC. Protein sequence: CASSETGGGEQFF.

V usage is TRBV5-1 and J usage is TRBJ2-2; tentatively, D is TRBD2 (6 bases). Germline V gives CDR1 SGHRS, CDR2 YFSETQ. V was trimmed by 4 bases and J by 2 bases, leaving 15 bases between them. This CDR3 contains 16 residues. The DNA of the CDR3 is TGCGCCAGCAGCCTATCCGGGACTGTCAACACCGGGGAGCTGTTTTTT. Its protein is CASSLSGTVNTGELFF.

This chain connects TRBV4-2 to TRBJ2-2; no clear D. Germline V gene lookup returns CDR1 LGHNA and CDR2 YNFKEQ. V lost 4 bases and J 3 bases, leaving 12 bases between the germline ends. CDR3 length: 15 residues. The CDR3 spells CASSRGSGYTGELFF. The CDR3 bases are TGTGCCAGCAGCCGGGGATCTGGGTACACCGGGGAGCTGTTTTTT.

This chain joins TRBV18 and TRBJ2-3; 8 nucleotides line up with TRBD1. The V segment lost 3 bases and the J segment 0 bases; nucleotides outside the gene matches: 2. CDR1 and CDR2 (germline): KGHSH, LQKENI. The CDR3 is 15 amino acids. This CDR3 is CASSPGQGSTDTQYF. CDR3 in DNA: TGTGCCAGCTCACCCGGACAGGGAAGCACAGATACGCAGTATTTT. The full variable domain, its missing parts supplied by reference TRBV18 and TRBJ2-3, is NAGVMQNPRHLVRRRGQEARLRCSPMKGHSHVYWYRQLPEEGLKFMVYLQKENIIDESGMPKERFSAEFPKEGPSILRIQQVVRGDSAAYFCASSPGQGSTDTQYFGPGTRLTVL.

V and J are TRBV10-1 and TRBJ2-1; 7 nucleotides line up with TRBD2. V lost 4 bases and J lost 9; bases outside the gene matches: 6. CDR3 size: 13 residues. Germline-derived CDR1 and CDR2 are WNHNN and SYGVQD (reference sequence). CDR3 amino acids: CASSVGGGSEQFF. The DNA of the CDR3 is TGCGCCAGCAGTGTCGGCGGGGGTTCTGAGCAGTTCTTC.

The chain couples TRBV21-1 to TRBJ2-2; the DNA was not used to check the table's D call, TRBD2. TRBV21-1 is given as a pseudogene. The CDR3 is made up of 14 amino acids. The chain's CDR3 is CASRAVVWTGELFF. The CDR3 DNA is TGTGCCAGCAGAGCGGTCGTTTGGACCGGGGAGCTGTTTTTT.

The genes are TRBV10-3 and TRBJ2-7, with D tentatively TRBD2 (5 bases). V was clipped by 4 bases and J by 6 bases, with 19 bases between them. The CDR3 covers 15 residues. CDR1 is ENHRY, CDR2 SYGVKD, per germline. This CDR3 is CAISAGELGSGEQYF. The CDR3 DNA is TGTGCCATCAGTGCTGGGGAACTAGGTTCGGGCGAGCAGTACTTC.

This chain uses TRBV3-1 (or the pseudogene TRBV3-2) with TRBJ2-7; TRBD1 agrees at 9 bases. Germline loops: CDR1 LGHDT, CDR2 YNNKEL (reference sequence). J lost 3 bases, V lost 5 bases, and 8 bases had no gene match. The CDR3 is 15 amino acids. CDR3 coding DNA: TGTGCCAGCAGCTACGCGCCGGGACAGGGCTACGAGCAGTACTTC. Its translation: CASSYAPGQGYEQYF.

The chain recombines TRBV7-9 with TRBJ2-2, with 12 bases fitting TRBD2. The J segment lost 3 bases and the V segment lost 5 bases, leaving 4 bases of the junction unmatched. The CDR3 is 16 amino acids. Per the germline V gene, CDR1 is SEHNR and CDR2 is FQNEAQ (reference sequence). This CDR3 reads CASSPGLAGYTGELFF. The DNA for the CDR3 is TGTGCCAGCAGCCCCGGACTAGCGGGGTACACCGGGGAGCTGTTTTTT.

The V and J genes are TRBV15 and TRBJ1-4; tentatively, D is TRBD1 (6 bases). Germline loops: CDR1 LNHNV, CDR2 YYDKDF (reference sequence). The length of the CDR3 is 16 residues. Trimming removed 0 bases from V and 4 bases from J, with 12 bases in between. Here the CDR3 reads CATSREAGQSNEKLFF. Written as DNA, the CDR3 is TGTGCCACCAGCAGAGAAGCCGGACAGAGTAATGAAAAACTGTTTTTT.

The CDR3: CASSLGGNGNTIYF. The CDR3 DNA sequence: TGTGCCAGCAGTTTAGGCGGTAACGGAAACACCATATATTTT. The chain joins TRBV28 to TRBJ1-3; D is unresolved. Germline loops: CDR1 MDHEN, CDR2 SYDVKM. Trimming removed 2 bases from V and 4 bases from J, with 9 bases in between. The CDR3 is 14 residues long.

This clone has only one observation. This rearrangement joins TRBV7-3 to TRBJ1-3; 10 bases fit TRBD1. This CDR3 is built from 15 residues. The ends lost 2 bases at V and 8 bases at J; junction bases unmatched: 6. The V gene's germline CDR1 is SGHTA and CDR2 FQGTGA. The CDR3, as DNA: TGTGCCAGCAGCTTAGTTGGGACAGGGGTAGACACCATATATTTT. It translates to CASSLVGTGVDTIYF. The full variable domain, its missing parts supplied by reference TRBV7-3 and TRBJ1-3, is GAGVSQTPSNKVTEKGKYVELRCDPISGHTALYWYRQSLGQGPEFLIYFQGTGAADDSGLPNDRFFAVRPEGSVSTLKIQRTERGDSAVYLCASSLVGTGVDTIYFGEGSWLTVV.

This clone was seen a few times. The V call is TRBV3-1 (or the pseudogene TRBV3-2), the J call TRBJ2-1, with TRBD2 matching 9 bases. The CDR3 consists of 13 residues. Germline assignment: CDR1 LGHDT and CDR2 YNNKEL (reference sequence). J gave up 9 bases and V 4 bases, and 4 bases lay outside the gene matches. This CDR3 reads CASSRASGTEQFF. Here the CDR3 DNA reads TGTGCCAGCAGCCGAGCTAGCGGGACTGAGCAGTTCTTC.

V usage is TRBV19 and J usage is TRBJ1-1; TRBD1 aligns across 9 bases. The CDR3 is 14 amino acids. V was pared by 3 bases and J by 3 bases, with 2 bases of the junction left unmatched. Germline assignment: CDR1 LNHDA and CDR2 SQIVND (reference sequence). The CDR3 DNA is TGTGCCAGTAGTATGACAGGGGGGTACACTGAAGCTTTCTTT. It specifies CASSMTGGYTEAFF.

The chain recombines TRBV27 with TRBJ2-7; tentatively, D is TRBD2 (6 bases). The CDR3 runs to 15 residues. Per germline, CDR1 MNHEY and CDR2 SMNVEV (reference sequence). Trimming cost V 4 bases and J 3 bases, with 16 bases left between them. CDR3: CASSSYSGSVYEQYF. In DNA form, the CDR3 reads TGTGCCAGCAGTTCCTACTCCGGGAGCGTCTACGAGCAGTACTTC.

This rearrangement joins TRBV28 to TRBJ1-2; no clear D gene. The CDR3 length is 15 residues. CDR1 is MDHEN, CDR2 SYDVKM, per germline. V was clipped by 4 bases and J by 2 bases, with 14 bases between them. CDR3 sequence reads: CASSSPPRSNYGYTF. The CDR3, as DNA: TGTGCCAGCAGTTCCCCCCCCAGATCGAACTATGGCTACACCTTC.

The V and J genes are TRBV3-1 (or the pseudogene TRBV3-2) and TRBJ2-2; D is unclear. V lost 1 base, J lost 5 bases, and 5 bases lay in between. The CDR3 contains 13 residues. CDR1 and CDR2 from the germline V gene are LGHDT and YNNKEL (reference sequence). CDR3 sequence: CASSQGSTGELFF. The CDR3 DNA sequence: TGTGCCAGCAGCCAAGGATCAACCGGGGAGCTGTTTTTT.

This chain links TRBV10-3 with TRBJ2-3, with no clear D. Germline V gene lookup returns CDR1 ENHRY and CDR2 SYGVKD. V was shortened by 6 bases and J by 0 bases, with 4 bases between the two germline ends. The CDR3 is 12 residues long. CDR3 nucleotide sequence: TGTGCCATCAGGGACAGCACAGATACGCAGTATTTT. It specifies CAIRDSTDTQYF.

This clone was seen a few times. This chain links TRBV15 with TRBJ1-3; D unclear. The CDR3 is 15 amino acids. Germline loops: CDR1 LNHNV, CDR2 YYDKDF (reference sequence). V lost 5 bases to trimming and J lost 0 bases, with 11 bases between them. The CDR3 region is CATSLDPTSGNTIYF. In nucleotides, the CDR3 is TGTGCCACCAGCCTAGATCCTACCTCTGGAAACACCATATATTTT.

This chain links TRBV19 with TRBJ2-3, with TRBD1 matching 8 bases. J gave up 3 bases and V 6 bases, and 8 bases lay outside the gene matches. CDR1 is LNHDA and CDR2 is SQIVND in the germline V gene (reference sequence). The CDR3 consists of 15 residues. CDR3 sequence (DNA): TGTGCCAGTAGCCTGACAGGGGATGGGACAGATACGCAGTATTTT. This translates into CASSLTGDGTDTQYF. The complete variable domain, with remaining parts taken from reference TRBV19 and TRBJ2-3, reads DGGITQSPKYLFRKEGQNVTLSCEQNLNHDAMYWYRQDPGQGLRLIYYSQIVNDFQKGDIAEGYSVSREKKESFPLTVTSAQKNPTAFYLCASSLTGDGTDTQYFGPGTRLTVL.

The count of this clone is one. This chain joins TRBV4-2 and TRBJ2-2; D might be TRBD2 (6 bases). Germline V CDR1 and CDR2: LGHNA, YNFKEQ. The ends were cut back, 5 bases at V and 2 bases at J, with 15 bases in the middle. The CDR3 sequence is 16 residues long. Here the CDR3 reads CASSGRGKLNTGELFF. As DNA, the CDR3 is TGTGCCAGCAGCGGGCGGGGCAAATTAAACACCGGGGAGCTGTTTTTT.

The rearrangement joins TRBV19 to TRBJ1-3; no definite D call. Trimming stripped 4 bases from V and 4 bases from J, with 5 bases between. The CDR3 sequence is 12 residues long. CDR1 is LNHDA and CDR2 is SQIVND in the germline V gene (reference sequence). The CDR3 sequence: CASSTGGNTIYF. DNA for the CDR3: TGTGCCAGTAGTACCGGGGGAAACACCATATATTTT.

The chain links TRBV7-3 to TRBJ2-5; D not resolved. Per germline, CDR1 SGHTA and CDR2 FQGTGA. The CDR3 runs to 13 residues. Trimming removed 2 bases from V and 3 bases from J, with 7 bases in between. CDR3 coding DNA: TGTGCCAGCAGCTTATCTCGGAAAGAGACCCAGTACTTC. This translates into CASSLSRKETQYF.

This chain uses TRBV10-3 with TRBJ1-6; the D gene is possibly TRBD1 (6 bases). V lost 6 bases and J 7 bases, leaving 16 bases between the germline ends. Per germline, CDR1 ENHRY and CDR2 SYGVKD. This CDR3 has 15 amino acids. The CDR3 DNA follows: TGTGCCATCAGCCAGGCCCGGGACAAAAATTCACCCCTCCACTTT. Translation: CAISQARDKNSPLHF.

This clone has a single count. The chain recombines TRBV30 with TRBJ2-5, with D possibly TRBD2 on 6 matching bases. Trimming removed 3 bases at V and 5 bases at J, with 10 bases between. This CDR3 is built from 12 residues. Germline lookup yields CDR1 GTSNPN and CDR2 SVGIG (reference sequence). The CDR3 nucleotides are TGTGCCTGGAGCAGCGGGTCGGAGACCCAGTACTTC. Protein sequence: CAWSSGSETQYF.

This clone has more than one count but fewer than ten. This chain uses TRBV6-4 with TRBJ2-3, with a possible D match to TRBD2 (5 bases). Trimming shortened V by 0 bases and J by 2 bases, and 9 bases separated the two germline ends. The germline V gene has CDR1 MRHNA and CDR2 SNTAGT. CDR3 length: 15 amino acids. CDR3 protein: CASSDSGGATDTQYF. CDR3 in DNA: TGTGCCAGCAGTGACTCTGGAGGAGCCACAGATACGCAGTATTTT.

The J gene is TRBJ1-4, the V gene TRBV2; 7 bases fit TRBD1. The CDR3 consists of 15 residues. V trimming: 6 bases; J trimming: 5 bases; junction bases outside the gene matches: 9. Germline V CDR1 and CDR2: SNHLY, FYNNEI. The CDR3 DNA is TGTGCCAGCAGAAACCGACAGGGACGGAATGAAAAACTGTTTTTT. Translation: CASRNRQGRNEKLFF.